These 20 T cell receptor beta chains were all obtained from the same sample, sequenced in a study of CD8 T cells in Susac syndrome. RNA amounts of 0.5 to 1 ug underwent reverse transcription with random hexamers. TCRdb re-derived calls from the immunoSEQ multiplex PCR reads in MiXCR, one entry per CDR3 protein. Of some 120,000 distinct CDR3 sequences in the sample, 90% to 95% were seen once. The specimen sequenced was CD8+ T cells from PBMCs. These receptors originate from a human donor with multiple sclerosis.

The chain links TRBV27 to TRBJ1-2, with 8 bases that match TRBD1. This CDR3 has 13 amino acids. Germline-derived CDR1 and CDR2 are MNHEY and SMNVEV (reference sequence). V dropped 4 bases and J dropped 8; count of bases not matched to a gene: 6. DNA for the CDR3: TGTGCCAGCAGTTATGACAGGGGAGGAGGCTACACCTTC. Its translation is CASSYDRGGGYTF.

Here the CDR3 reads CASSSPQSGQEQYF. The CDR3 DNA reads as TGTGCCAGCAGTTCACCACAGTCGGGACAGGAGCAGTACTTC. V usage is TRBV6-5 and J usage is TRBJ2-7; 7 positions match TRBD1. This CDR3 has 14 amino acids. V shed 4 bases, J shed 7 bases, and the junction held 10 bases outside the gene matches. CDR1 and CDR2 (germline): MNHEY, SVGAGI.

DNA for the CDR3: TGTGCCAGCAGCTACGGGGCGACAGCGGAGTTCACCTTC. Its translation is CASSYGATAEFTF. The rearrangement links TRBV11-1 to TRBJ1-2; D may be TRBD1 (5 bases). Germline CDR1 reads SGHAT; CDR2 reads FQDESV (reference sequence). V lost 4 bases, J lost 13 bases, and 19 bases lay in between. The CDR3 contains 13 residues. The full variable domain, its missing parts supplied by reference TRBV11-1 and TRBJ1-2, is EAEVAQSPRYKITEKSQAVAFWCDPISGHATLYWYRQILGQGPELLVQFQDESVVDDSQLPKDRFSAERLKGVDSTLKIQPAELGDSAMYLCASSYGATAEFTFGSGTRLTVV.

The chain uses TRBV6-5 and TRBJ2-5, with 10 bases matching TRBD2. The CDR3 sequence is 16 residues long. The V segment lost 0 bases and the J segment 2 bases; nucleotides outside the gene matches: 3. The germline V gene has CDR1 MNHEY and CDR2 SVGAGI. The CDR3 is CASSYSLAGEQETQYF. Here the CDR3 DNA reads TGTGCCAGCAGTTACTCGCTAGCGGGGGAACAAGAGACCCAGTACTTC.

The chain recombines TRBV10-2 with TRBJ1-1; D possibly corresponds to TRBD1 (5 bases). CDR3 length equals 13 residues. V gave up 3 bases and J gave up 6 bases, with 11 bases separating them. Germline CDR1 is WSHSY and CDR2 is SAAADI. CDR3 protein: CASSDGAHAEAFF. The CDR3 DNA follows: TGCGCCAGCAGTGATGGGGCGCACGCTGAAGCTTTCTTT.

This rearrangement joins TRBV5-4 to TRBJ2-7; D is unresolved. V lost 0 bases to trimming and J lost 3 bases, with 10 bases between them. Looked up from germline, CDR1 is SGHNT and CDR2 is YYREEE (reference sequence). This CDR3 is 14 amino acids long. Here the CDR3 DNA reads TGTGCCAGCAGCTTGGGGCAGCCGCACTACGAGCAGTACTTC. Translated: CASSLGQPHYEQYF.

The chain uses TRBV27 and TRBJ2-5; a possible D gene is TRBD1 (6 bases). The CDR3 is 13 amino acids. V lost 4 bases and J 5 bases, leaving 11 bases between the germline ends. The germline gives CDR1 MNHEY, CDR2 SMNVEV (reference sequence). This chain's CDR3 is CASSSARGETQYF. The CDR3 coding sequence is TGTGCCAGCAGTTCAGCCAGGGGTGAGACCCAGTACTTC.

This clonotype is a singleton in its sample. The CDR3: CASSGEAASNEKLFF. The DNA for the CDR3 is TGTGCCAGCAGCGGGGAGGCAGCTAGTAATGAAAAACTGTTTTTT. This chain joins TRBV7-6 and TRBJ1-4; D not certain. This CDR3 is built from 15 residues. CDR1 and CDR2 (germline): SGHVS, FNYEAQ. Trimming took off 5 bases at V and 4 bases at J, with 14 bases between the two ends. The full variable domain, completed using reference TRBV7-6 and TRBJ1-4, is GAGVSQSPRYKVTKRGQDVALRCDPISGHVSLYWYRQALGQGPEFLTYFNYEAQQDKSGLPNDRFSAERPEGSISTLTIQRTEQRDSAMYRCASSGEAASNEKLFFGSGTQLSVL.

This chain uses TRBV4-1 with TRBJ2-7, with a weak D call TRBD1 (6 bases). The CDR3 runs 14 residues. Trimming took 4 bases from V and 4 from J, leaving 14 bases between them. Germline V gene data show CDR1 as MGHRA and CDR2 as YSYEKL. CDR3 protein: CASSPLVGAYEQYF. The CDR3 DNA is TGCGCCAGCAGCCCATTAGTGGGGGCATACGAGCAGTACTTC.

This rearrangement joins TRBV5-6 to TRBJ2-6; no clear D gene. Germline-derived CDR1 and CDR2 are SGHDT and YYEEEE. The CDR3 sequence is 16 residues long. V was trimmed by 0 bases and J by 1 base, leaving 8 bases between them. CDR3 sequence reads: CASSLDSRSGANVLTF. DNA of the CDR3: TGTGCCAGCAGCTTGGATTCCCGTTCTGGGGCCAACGTCCTGACTTTC.

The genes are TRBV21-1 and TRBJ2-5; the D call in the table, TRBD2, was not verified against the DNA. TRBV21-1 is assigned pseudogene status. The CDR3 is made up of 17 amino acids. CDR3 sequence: CASSLIGRAGGEETQYF. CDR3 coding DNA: TGTGCCAGCAGCCTAATCGGGAGGGCGGGAGGTGAGGAGACCCAGTACTTC.

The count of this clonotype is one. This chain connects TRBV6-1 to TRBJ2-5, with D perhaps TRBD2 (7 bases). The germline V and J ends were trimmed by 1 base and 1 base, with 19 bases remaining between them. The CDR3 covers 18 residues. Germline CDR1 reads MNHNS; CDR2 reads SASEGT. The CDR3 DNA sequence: TGTGCCAGCAGTGAAGGTGGGGGGGCAGGACCTTTCCAAGAGACCCAGTACTTC. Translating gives CASSEGGGAGPFQETQYF.

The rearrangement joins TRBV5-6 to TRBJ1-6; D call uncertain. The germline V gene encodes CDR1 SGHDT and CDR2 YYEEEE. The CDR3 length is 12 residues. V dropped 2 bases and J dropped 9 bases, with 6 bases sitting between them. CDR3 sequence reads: CASSLRGSPLHF. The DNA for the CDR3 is TGTGCCAGCAGCTTAAGAGGTTCACCCCTCCACTTT.

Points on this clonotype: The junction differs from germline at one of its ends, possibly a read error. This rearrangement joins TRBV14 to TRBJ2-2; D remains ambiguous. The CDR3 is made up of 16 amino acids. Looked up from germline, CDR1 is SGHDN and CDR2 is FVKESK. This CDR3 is CASSEEVVKNTGELFF. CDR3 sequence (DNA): TGTGCCAGCAGCGAAGAGGTGGTTAAGAACACCGGGGAGCTGTTTTTT.

The CDR3 DNA reads as TGTGCCAGCAGCCAAGAGTGGGGTGTTGACGAGCAGTACTTC. Translation gives CASSQEWGVDEQYF. The chain joins TRBV14 to TRBJ2-7; D uncertain. Germline assignment: CDR1 SGHDN and CDR2 FVKESK. V lost 0 bases and J lost 5, with 11 bases in between. This CDR3 is 14 amino acids long.

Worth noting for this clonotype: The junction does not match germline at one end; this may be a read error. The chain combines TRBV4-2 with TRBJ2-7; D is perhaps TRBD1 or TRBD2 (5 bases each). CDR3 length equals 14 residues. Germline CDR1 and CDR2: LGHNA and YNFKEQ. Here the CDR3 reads CASSQTGTSYAQYF. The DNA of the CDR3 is TGTGCCAGCAGCCAAACGGGGACCTCGTACGCGCAGTACTTC.

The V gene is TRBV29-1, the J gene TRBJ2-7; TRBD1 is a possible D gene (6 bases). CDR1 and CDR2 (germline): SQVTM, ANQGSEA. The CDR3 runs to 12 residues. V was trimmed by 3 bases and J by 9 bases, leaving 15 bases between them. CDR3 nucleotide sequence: TGCAGCGTTGACACTGGACGAGGGGGGCAGTACGTC. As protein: CSVDTGRGGQYV.

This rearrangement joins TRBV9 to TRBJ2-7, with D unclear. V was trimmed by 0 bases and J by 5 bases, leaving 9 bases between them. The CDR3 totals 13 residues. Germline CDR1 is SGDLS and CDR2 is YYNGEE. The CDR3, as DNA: TGTGCCAGCAGCGTAGAAGGGATACACGAGCAGTACTTC. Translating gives CASSVEGIHEQYF.

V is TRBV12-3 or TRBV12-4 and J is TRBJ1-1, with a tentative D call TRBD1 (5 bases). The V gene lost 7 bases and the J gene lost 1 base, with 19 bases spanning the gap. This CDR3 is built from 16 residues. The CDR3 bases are TGTGCCAGCAACTATCCCTCGGCAGGGCAGAACACTGAAGCTTTCTTT. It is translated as CASNYPSAGQNTEAFF.

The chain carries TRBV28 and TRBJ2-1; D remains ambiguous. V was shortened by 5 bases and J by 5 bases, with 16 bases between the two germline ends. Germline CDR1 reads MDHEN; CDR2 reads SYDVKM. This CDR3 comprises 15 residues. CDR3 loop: CASSPALRSHNEQFF. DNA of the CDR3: TGTGCCAGCAGTCCGGCACTCCGCAGCCACAATGAGCAGTTCTTC.